The present T cell receptor beta chain was sequenced within a study of Ad26.COV2.S vaccination and SARS-CoV-2 variants. Study-wide background: The donor participated in the COV1001 trial, in its Ad26.COV2.S arm.

Treatment: 15 to 20 received Ad26.COV2.S at low or high dose, single or two shots; roughly five received placebo; per-sample allocation not given. Specimens were obtained on day 63 following the first vaccine or placebo injection. An adult donor aged 18-55 years was enrolled in Boston. Measured with immunoSEQ multiplex PCR; TCRdb has only the in-frame clones, and not every one. The sample records 300,000 to 350,000 clones, 75% to 90% being singletons. Germline V gene lookup returns CDR1 SGHVS and CDR2 FQNEAQ. V shed 5 bases and J 7 bases; nucleotides not matched to a gene: 9. The CDR3 covers 15 residues.

The TCR comes from a person between 18 and 59 years old who received the Ad26.COV2.S COVID-19 vaccine or a placebo. The starting material was peripheral blood, obtained in a trial of Ad26.COV2.S vaccine versus placebo. The chain is built from TRBV7-8 and TRBJ1-4; TRBD1 aligns across 8 bases. The CDR3 sequence: CASSPQTGVAEKLFF. In DNA form, the CDR3 reads TGTGCCAGCAGCCCCCAGACAGGGGTAGCTGAAAAACTGTTTTTT.